The 25 T cell receptor beta chains below come from one sample, sequenced in a study of cytomegalovirus exposure and HLA in healthy donors. PCR amplification relied on 60 Vbeta primers (plus 13 Jbeta primers). Sequenced by immunoSEQ multiplex PCR; TCRdb stores in-frame clones only, minus some. The table lists roughly 120,000 clones. Sequencing used PBMCs. The receptors here all came from a young man in good health and CMV-seronegative.

V is TRBV5-1 and J is TRBJ2-1; weak D call: TRBD1 (5 bases). Germline V gene lookup returns CDR1 SGHRS and CDR2 YFSETQ. The CDR3 contains 14 residues. Trimming pared 1 base from V and 5 bases from J, leaving 10 bases between. The CDR3 bases are TGCGCCAGCAGCTTGTTTTTGACAGACAATGAGCAGTTCTTC. It specifies CASSLFLTDNEQFF.

The rearrangement links TRBV18 to TRBJ2-6; 7 bases are shared with TRBD1. In germline, CDR1 is KGHSH, CDR2 LQKENI. This CDR3 contains 19 residues. Trimming removed 4 bases from V and 2 bases from J; junction bases left unmatched: 14. The CDR3 DNA reads TGTGCCAGCTCACGTGGTATTGGTGCAGGGGGAGCTGGGGCCAACGTCCTGACTTTC. The encoded protein is CASSRGIGAGGAGANVLTF. Supplemented by reference TRBV18 and TRBJ2-6, the full variable domain reads NAGVMQNPRHLVRRRGQEARLRCSPMKGHSHVYWYRQLPEEGLKFMVYLQKENIIDESGMPKERFSAEFPKEGPSILRIQQVVRGDSAAYFCASSRGIGAGGAGANVLTFGAGSRLTVL.

J is TRBJ2-5 and V is TRBV12-5, with D possibly matching TRBD2 (7 bases). This CDR3 is built from 14 residues. V was shortened by 6 bases and J by 1 base, with 12 bases between the two germline ends. CDR1 and CDR2 from the germline V gene are LGHNT and FRNRAP. In nucleotides, the CDR3 is TGTGCTAGTGGACCGGGGGGCCCCCAAGAGACCCAGTACTTC. Translation: CASGPGGPQETQYF.

The genes are TRBV5-1 and TRBJ1-1; 8 bases map to TRBD1. Germline V gives CDR1 SGHRS, CDR2 YFSETQ. Trimming cost V 3 bases and J 0 bases; bases outside gene matches: 7. CDR3 length equals 16 residues. The CDR3: CASSSQGVIMNTEAFF. For the CDR3, the DNA is TGCGCCAGCAGCTCACAGGGGGTTATAATGAACACTGAAGCTTTCTTT. The full variable domain, in which reference TRBV5-1 and TRBJ1-1 provide the parts outside the CDR3, is KAGVTQTPRYLIKTRGQQVTLSCSPISGHRSVSWYQQTPGQGLQFLFEYFSETQRNKGNFPGRFSGRQFSNSRSEMNVSTLELGDSALYLCASSSQGVIMNTEAFFGQGTRLTVV.

The V and J genes are TRBV19 and TRBJ1-2; 7 bases map to TRBD1. V lost 1 base and J lost 0; bases outside the gene matches: 8. The CDR3 is 17 residues long. Germline loops: CDR1 LNHDA, CDR2 SQIVND (reference sequence). CDR3 sequence (DNA): TGTGCCAGTAGTATAGGCCCACAGGGGAAAGCTAACTATGGCTACACCTTC. Protein sequence: CASSIGPQGKANYGYTF.

V and J are TRBV18 and TRBJ2-5, with 9 bases fitting TRBD1. The germline V gene has CDR1 KGHSH and CDR2 LQKENI. Trimming took 3 bases from V and 2 from J; bases not matched to a gene: 1. This CDR3 comprises 14 residues. The CDR3 DNA is TGTGCCAGCTCACCTGGGACAGGGCAAGAGACCCAGTACTTC. Amino acid sequence: CASSPGTGQETQYF.

The chain couples TRBV5-6 to TRBJ2-7; 7 bases fit TRBD1. Germline CDR1 and CDR2: SGHDT and YYEEEE. The CDR3 length is 15 residues. J was trimmed by 2 bases and V by 3 bases; bases with no gene match: 8. Here the CDR3 reads CASSSIGTVAYEQYF. The CDR3 bases are TGTGCCAGCAGCTCAATTGGGACAGTGGCCTACGAGCAGTACTTC.

The chain recombines TRBV6-4 with TRBJ2-1; D may be TRBD2 (6 bases). CDR1 and CDR2 from the germline V gene are MRHNA and SNTAGT. V shed 4 bases and J shed 2 bases, with 12 bases lying between them. This CDR3 comprises 15 residues. CDR3 nucleotides: TGTGCCAGCAGTGCTCAGGGACTCACCTACAATGAGCAGTTCTTC. Protein sequence: CASSAQGLTYNEQFF.

This chain uses TRBV4-2 with TRBJ2-5, with 10 bases fitting TRBD1. The CDR3 contains 14 residues. Germline V gene sequence: CDR1 LGHNA, CDR2 YNFKEQ. With V trimmed by 1 base and J by 5 bases, 1 base remained unmatched. In DNA, the CDR3 is TGTGCCAGCAGCCAAGGGACAGGGGGGGAGACCCAGTACTTC. Its translation is CASSQGTGGETQYF.

The chain couples TRBV29-1 to TRBJ2-5, with 8 bases matching TRBD1. CDR1 SQVTM and CDR2 ANQGSEA come from the germline V gene. The CDR3 length is 14 residues. With 6 bases clipped from V and 1 base from J, the junction kept 7 bases outside the gene matches. CDR3 nucleotides: TGCAGCGTCCTGAGACAGGGGCCCCAAGAGACCCAGTACTTC. This gives the protein CSVLRQGPQETQYF.

This chain links TRBV10-2 with TRBJ1-5; TRBD1 might be the D (5 bases). This CDR3 comprises 15 residues. CDR1 is WSHSY, CDR2 SAAADI, per germline. V shed 2 bases and J shed 6 bases, with 14 bases lying between them. The CDR3 bases are TGCGCCAGCAGTGAGCGGTCAGGGATCGGTCAGCCCCAGCATTTT. Translated, it gives CASSERSGIGQPQHF.

The chain uses TRBV4-1 and TRBJ1-2; D call uncertain. The CDR3 is 15 residues long. Germline V gives CDR1 MGHRA, CDR2 YSYEKL. V was clipped by 4 bases and J by 0 bases, with 12 bases between them. This chain's CDR3 is CASSPPGRTNYGYTF. The CDR3 DNA reads as TGCGCCAGCAGCCCGCCGGGGAGGACTAACTATGGCTACACCTTC.

This chain uses TRBV6-6 with TRBJ2-5; D is possibly TRBD1 (6 bases). The germline CDR1 and CDR2 sequences are MNHNY and SVGAGI (reference sequence). CDR3 length: 12 residues. The V gene lost 10 bases and the J gene lost 2 bases, with 11 bases spanning the gap. In nucleotides, the CDR3 is TGTGCCACGGGGACACGGCAAGAGACCCAGTACTTC. This gives the protein CATGTRQETQYF.

The chain uses TRBV6-1 and TRBJ1-5, with TRBD1 matching 7 bases. CDR1 is MNHNS, CDR2 SASEGT, per germline. V dropped 5 bases and J dropped 3; count of bases not matched to a gene: 4. This CDR3 has 14 amino acids. The CDR3 loop is CASSSGQNNQPQHF. The CDR3 DNA is TGTGCCAGCAGTTCGGGACAGAACAATCAGCCCCAGCATTTT.

The gene calls are TRBV5-6 and TRBJ2-5, with 9 bases matching TRBD2. Looked up from germline, CDR1 is SGHDT and CDR2 is YYEEEE. V gave up 1 base and J gave up 5 bases; unmatched junction bases: 12. This CDR3 comprises 17 residues. CDR3 region: CASSLPGKGLAYETQYF. The CDR3 DNA follows: TGTGCCAGCAGCTTGCCAGGGAAAGGACTAGCGTATGAGACCCAGTACTTC.

This chain uses TRBV19 with TRBJ2-2, with TRBD2 identical over 7 bases. Germline values: CDR1 LNHDA, CDR2 SQIVND (reference sequence). This CDR3 has 15 residues. The V segment lost 5 bases and the J segment 7 bases; nucleotides outside the gene matches: 10. CDR3 region: CASSWTSSLYGELFF. The DNA of the CDR3 is TGTGCCAGTAGTTGGACTAGTAGTTTATACGGGGAGCTGTTTTTT.

This chain uses TRBV5-1 with TRBJ2-1; maybe TRBD1 (6 bases). V lost 4 bases, J lost 6 bases, and 17 bases lay in between. Germline CDR1 is SGHRS and CDR2 is YFSETQ. The CDR3 runs to 15 residues. The CDR3 nucleotides read TGCGCCAGCAGCCAAGGGGGAATTACTAGCAATGAGCAGTTCTTC. Amino acid sequence: CASSQGGITSNEQFF. Drawing the rest from reference TRBV5-1 and TRBJ2-1, the complete variable domain is KAGVTQTPRYLIKTRGQQVTLSCSPISGHRSVSWYQQTPGQGLQFLFEYFSETQRNKGNFPGRFSGRQFSNSRSEMNVSTLELGDSALYLCASSQGGITSNEQFFGPGTRLTVL.

This rearrangement joins TRBV9 to TRBJ1-1; possible D gene TRBD1, 6 bases. CDR1 SGDLS and CDR2 YYNGEE come from the germline V gene. V was pared by 0 bases and J by 1 base, with 13 bases between. CDR3 size: 16 residues. The DNA of the CDR3 is TGTGCCAGCAGCGTAGCAACAATAGGGGGGAACACTGAAGCTTTCTTT. Its translation is CASSVATIGGNTEAFF.

The chain combines TRBV6-6 with TRBJ2-7; 8 nucleotides line up with TRBD1. CDR1 MNHNY and CDR2 SVGAGI come from the germline V gene (reference sequence). The trim removed 6 bases at V and 1 base at J, leaving 8 bases unmatched. This CDR3 is built from 15 residues. Written as DNA, the CDR3 is TGTGCCAGCAGACCCCAGACAGGGGAGTCCTACGAGCAGTACTTC. It encodes CASRPQTGESYEQYF.

The rearrangement links TRBV4-3 to TRBJ2-1; 11 nucleotides agree with TRBD1. The CDR3 is 18 residues long. The V gene's germline CDR1 is LGHNA and CDR2 YSLEER. J was trimmed by 8 bases and V by 4 bases; bases with no gene match: 16. This CDR3 reads CASSPTGSGDRGGDEQFF. CDR3 DNA: TGCGCCAGCAGCCCAACCGGATCCGGGGACAGGGGGGGGGATGAGCAGTTCTTC.

V and J are TRBV14 and TRBJ1-2; 9 positions agree with TRBD1. The CDR3 sequence is 14 residues long. After removal of 1 base from V and 6 bases from J, the junction contained 3 bases not matched to a gene. Germline values: CDR1 SGHDN, CDR2 FVKESK. The CDR3 DNA is TGTGCCAGCAGCCAAGTCACAGGGGGCGATGGCTACACCTTC. Its translation: CASSQVTGGDGYTF.

The rearrangement links TRBV4-3 to TRBJ2-3, with 10 bases matching TRBD2. Germline-derived CDR1 and CDR2 are LGHNA and YSLEER. This CDR3 has 16 amino acids. V dropped 0 bases and J dropped 5; count of bases not matched to a gene: 5. DNA of the CDR3: TGCGCCAGCAGCCAAGACCCTAGCGGGGGTGGAGATACGCAGTATTTT. Residues: CASSQDPSGGGDTQYF.

This sequence joins TRBV13 and TRBJ1-5; no reliable D call. Germline CDR1 PRHDT, CDR2 FYEKMQ (reference sequence). V lost 6 bases to trimming and J lost 0 bases, with 6 bases between them. The CDR3 runs 13 residues. The CDR3 loop reads CASSKYSNQPQHF. In DNA, the CDR3 is TGTGCCAGCAGTAAATATAGCAATCAGCCCCAGCATTTT. The full variable domain, with the rest looked up from reference TRBV13 and TRBJ1-5, is AAGVIQSPRHLIKEKRETATLKCYPIPRHDTVYWYQQGPGQDPQFLISFYEKMQSDKGSIPDRFSAQQFSDYHSELNMSSLELGDSALYFCASSKYSNQPQHFGDGTRLSIL.

The chain has TRBV11-2 and TRBJ2-3; the D gene is possibly TRBD2 (5 bases). V lost 5 bases to trimming and J lost 7 bases, with 13 bases between them. This CDR3 has 13 residues. Germline-derived CDR1 and CDR2 are SGHAT and FQNNGV. The CDR3 nucleotides read TGTGCCAGCAGCCACCTGGGAGCGCATACGCAGTATTTT. Protein sequence: CASSHLGAHTQYF.

The chain uses TRBV6-1 and TRBJ2-5, with TRBD2 matching 8 bases. This CDR3 has 14 residues. V shed 6 bases and J 5 bases; nucleotides not matched to a gene: 8. The germline gives CDR1 MNHNS, CDR2 SASEGT. In nucleotides, the CDR3 is TGTGCCAGCAGGGGACTAGTCCCCCGGGAGACCCAGTACTTC. This gives the protein CASRGLVPRETQYF.